A selection of T cell receptor beta chains follows, all from one sample in a study of cytomegalovirus exposure and HLA in healthy donors. The table came from immunoSEQ multiplex PCR; TCRdb's copy has only in-frame clones and leaves some out. This sample has over 150,000 clones, with about 68% found just once. Sequencing used PBMCs. The source of these receptors is a man aged 18 to 35 in good health and CMV-seronegative. Each CDR3 is given with its conserved first and last residue. D genes are given only for firm matches. Not every row has a clone size; where given, it reads once, few, many or a size class.

CDR3 DNA,CDR3 protein,D gene,J gene,clone size,V gene
TGTGCCTGGAACGACATTGTCAATCAGCCCCAGCATTTT,CAWNDIVNQPQHF,NA,TRBJ1-5,NA,TRBV30
TGCAGCGGCCAGGGAACTCCCCCCTACGAGCAGTACTTC,CSGQGTPPYEQYF,NA,TRBJ2-7,once,TRBV29-1
TGCGCCAGCAGCCCGGGACAGGGTAGCACAGATACGCAGTATTTT,CASSPGQGSTDTQYF,TRBD1,TRBJ2-3,NA,TRBV5-1
TGTGCCAGTAGCCAAGCCTCAGGAATATACGAGCAGTACTTC,CASSQASGIYEQYF,NA,TRBJ2-7,NA,TRBV19
TGTGCCAGCAGCCCCCCGGGACAGTTAACCATGAACACTGAAGCTTTCTTT,CASSPPGQLTMNTEAFF,TRBD1,TRBJ1-1,once,TRBV5-6
TGTGCCAGCAGGGGCGGGGGCCTGGGAGAGACCCAGTACTTC,CASRGGGLGETQYF,NA,TRBJ2-5,NA,TRBV6-6
TGCGCCAGCAGCCTTATCGGGACGGCCGGGGGTGAGCAGTTCTTC,CASSLIGTAGGEQFF,NA,TRBJ2-1,NA,TRBV5-1
TGTGCCAGCAGCTTAGTCCACGCGGGTATTAGCACAGATACGCAGTATTTT,CASSLVHAGISTDTQYF,NA,TRBJ2-3,NA,TRBV7-2
TGTGCCAGCAGCATATCAGGGGGTGAGCAGTTCTTC,CASSISGGEQFF,TRBD1,TRBJ2-1,NA,TRBV7-9
TGTGCCAGCAGCTTAAACTGGGGGGAACCGGACAATGAGCAGTTCTTC,CASSLNWGEPDNEQFF,NA,TRBJ2-1,NA,TRBV7-7
TGTGCCAGTAGTTCAACTGGGGCTGGGGGCACAGATACGCAGTATTTT,CASSSTGAGGTDTQYF,NA,TRBJ2-3,NA,TRBV19
TGCGCCAGCAGCCAGAGGGAGGGGGGAGGGACACCTCAGCCCCAGCATTTT,CASSQREGGGTPQPQHF,NA,TRBJ1-5,NA,TRBV4-1
TGTGCCAGCAGCTTGACAGCAACTAATGAAAAACTGTTTTTT,CASSLTATNEKLFF,NA,TRBJ1-4,NA,TRBV7-6
TGTGCCAGTAGTATCCCGGTCCATAATGAAAAACTGTTTTTT,CASSIPVHNEKLFF,NA,TRBJ1-4,NA,TRBV19
TGTGCCATCAGTTCGGGACAGGGGCCGTCCTCTGGAAACACCATATATTTT,CAISSGQGPSSGNTIYF,TRBD1,TRBJ1-3,once,TRBV10-3
TGTGCCAGCAGCGGGTCTAGCGGGAGTGTCGAGACCCAGTACTTC,CASSGSSGSVETQYF,TRBD2,TRBJ2-5,NA,TRBV9
TGTGCCAGCAGCTTTGGAGGGGAGGCTTTCTTT,CASSFGGEAFF,NA,TRBJ1-1,NA,TRBV7-9
TGTGCCAGTAGTATAGACCGGGACACCTCTAGCACAGATACGCAGTATTTT,CASSIDRDTSSTDTQYF,NA,TRBJ2-3,NA,TRBV19
TGTGCCAGCATCGGGGCAGGGAGGGAGACCCAGTACTTC,CASIGAGRETQYF,NA,TRBJ2-5,NA,TRBV28
TGTGCCAGCAGCTGGTTCCGGGGTGGGGCCAACGTCCTGACTTTC,CASSWFRGGANVLTF,NA,TRBJ2-6,NA,TRBV11-2
TGTGCCAGCAGATACACAGGGACATTAGCGGGGGAGCTGTTTTTT,CASRYTGTLAGELFF,NA,TRBJ2-2,NA,TRBV6-5
TGTGCCAGCAGTGAAAGCCCTGGGGGCCGGACCCAGTACTTC,CASSESPGGRTQYF,NA,TRBJ2-5,NA,TRBV6-1
TGTGCCAGCACGCTCCAGCTCAGCGGGTACAATGAGCAGTTCTTC,CASTLQLSGYNEQFF,NA,TRBJ2-1,few,TRBV2
TGTGCCAGCAGAACTGACAGCATCGAAGCTTTCTTT,CASRTDSIEAFF,NA,TRBJ1-1,NA,TRBV2
TGCGCCAGCAGCCCCGGGACAGGGGACGAGCAGTACTTC,CASSPGTGDEQYF,TRBD1,TRBJ2-7,NA,TRBV4-1
TGTGCCAGCAGCCCTTCGGAAGACAGCTCCTACGAGCAGTACTTC,CASSPSEDSSYEQYF,NA,TRBJ2-7,few,TRBV28
TGCGCCAGCAGCATCTACCCCGGGACACAAGCTGGAAACACCATATATTTT,CASSIYPGTQAGNTIYF,NA,TRBJ1-3,NA,TRBV5-1
TGTGCCAGCAGTTTATCGGTGGGACAGGGGGACACCGGGGAGCTGTTTTTT,CASSLSVGQGDTGELFF,TRBD1,TRBJ2-2,NA,TRBV27
TGTGCCATCAGTGAGTCGACGGGGGTGACTAACTATGGCTACACCTTC,CAISESTGVTNYGYTF,NA,TRBJ1-2,NA,TRBV10-3
TGTGCCAGCCACCCCGGAGGCGAAATGAACACCGGGGAGCTGTTTTTT,CASHPGGEMNTGELFF,NA,TRBJ2-2,NA,TRBV6-4
TGTGCCAGCAGCCCGGAGACAGGGGGCAACATTCAGTACTTC,CASSPETGGNIQYF,TRBD1,TRBJ2-4,few,TRBV9
TGCAGCGTGTCGACCCACGGTGCGGGAGACACAGATACGCAGTATTTT,CSVSTHGAGDTDTQYF,TRBD2,TRBJ2-3,NA,TRBV29-1
TGTGCCAGCAGCGCCGAGACAGGCCTTGGAGCTTTCTTT,CASSAETGLGAFF,NA,TRBJ1-1,NA,TRBV7-9
TGTGCCAGCAGTCCCCTCGCTCCGGGAATCCATGGGGAGACCCAGTACTTC,CASSPLAPGIHGETQYF,NA,TRBJ2-5,few,TRBV28
TGCGCCAGCAGCCAAGGACTAGCGGGCTGGTACGAGCAGTACTTC,CASSQGLAGWYEQYF,TRBD2,TRBJ2-7,NA,TRBV5-1
TGCGCCAGCAGCTCAGGGGAGGGGATCACTGAAGCTTTCTTT,CASSSGEGITEAFF,NA,TRBJ1-1,few,TRBV5-1
TGTGCCAGCAGCTTGACTAGCGGACCCTACAATGAGCAGTTCTTC,CASSLTSGPYNEQFF,TRBD2,TRBJ2-1,NA,TRBV5-6
TGTGCCAGCAGCTTAGCCGGACAGGGGGGAGCTTTCTTT,CASSLAGQGGAFF,TRBD1,TRBJ1-1,few,TRBV7-2
TGTGCCAGCAGCGTAGGGGCTAGCCCCGAGACCCAGTACTTC,CASSVGASPETQYF,NA,TRBJ2-5,once,TRBV9
TGTGCCAGCAATAGGCCACAGAACAACCACTACGAGCAGTACTTC,CASNRPQNNHYEQYF,NA,TRBJ2-7,NA,TRBV2
TGTGCCAGCTCACCTGGGACAGGGCGGGACACCGGGGAGCTGTTTTTT,CASSPGTGRDTGELFF,TRBD1,TRBJ2-2,NA,TRBV18
TGTGCCAGCAGCCAAGTCCTACAGGGGCAGGGGGAGACCCAGTACTTC,CASSQVLQGQGETQYF,TRBD1,TRBJ2-5,NA,TRBV14